The 11 T cell receptor beta chains reported below all come from one sample, sequenced in a study of PD-1 blockade in classical Hodgkin lymphoma. Noted time point: newly diagnosed, previously untreated cHL patient sample. Sequencing was performed with immunoSEQ multiplex PCR; in TCRdb, only in-frame clones are kept and a portion is missing. In the table there are roughly 68,000 clones, over 85% of which are singletons. The sequenced material came from peripheral blood mononuclear cells (PBMCs). The receptors here all came from a human donor with classical Hodgkin lymphoma.

The CDR3 here is CASRDRASSYEQYF. The CDR3 DNA sequence: TGTGCCAGTAGGGACAGGGCGAGCTCCTACGAGCAGTACTTC. The V and J genes are TRBV19 and TRBJ2-7; 8 nucleotides align to TRBD1. The CDR3 spans 14 residues. Germline V gives CDR1 LNHDA, CDR2 SQIVND (reference sequence). V lost 6 bases and J lost 0; bases outside the gene matches: 4.

The chain couples TRBV7-9 to TRBJ2-3; 9 bases are shared with TRBD2. The CDR3 extends over 17 amino acids. Germline CDR1 and CDR2: SEHNR and FQNEAQ (reference sequence). J was trimmed by 3 bases and V by 5 bases; bases with no gene match: 12. The CDR3 is CASSAFVGGLATDTQYF. The CDR3 bases are TGTGCCAGCAGCGCCTTTGTTGGGGGACTAGCAACAGATACGCAGTATTTT.

The genes are TRBV6-4 and TRBJ2-1; perhaps TRBD2 as D (5 bases). CDR1 MRHNA and CDR2 SNTAGT come from the germline V gene. Deletions cut 5 bases from V and 4 bases from J, with 21 bases between. This CDR3 region has 17 residues. The CDR3 reads CASSQEYGQAVYNEQFF. CDR3 in DNA: TGTGCCAGCAGTCAAGAATATGGCCAAGCGGTTTACAATGAGCAGTTCTTC.

The genes are TRBV6-1 and TRBJ2-7; 9 nucleotides agree with TRBD1. Germline trimming cut 6 bases from V and 6 bases from J; bases unmatched to any gene: 12. Germline CDR1 is MNHNS and CDR2 is SASEGT. The CDR3 contains 15 residues. The CDR3 sequence: CASRKAGTGMAEQYF. The CDR3 DNA is TGTGCCAGCAGGAAGGCCGGGACAGGGATGGCCGAGCAGTACTTC.

The V call is TRBV2, the J call TRBJ2-5, with 10 bases aligning to TRBD2. The CDR3 spans 14 residues. J gave up 7 bases and V 5 bases, and 7 bases lay outside the gene matches. Germline V lookup: CDR1 SNHLY, CDR2 FYNNEI. DNA of the CDR3: TGTGCCAGCAGTACCAGCGGGGGGGCCGGGACCCAGTACTTC. It translates to CASSTSGGAGTQYF.

For the CDR3, the DNA is TGCGCCAGCAGCCTGGGACTAGCGGCGGCCCCAGATACGCAGTATTTT. It yields the protein CASSLGLAAAPDTQYF. The genes are TRBV4-1 and TRBJ2-3; 11 bases align to TRBD2. V lost 4 bases and J lost 4; bases outside the gene matches: 7. This CDR3 comprises 16 residues. CDR1 is MGHRA, CDR2 YSYEKL, per germline.

The rearrangement uses TRBV30 and TRBJ1-1; perhaps TRBD1 as D (5 bases). This CDR3 spans 13 amino acids. The germline gives CDR1 GTSNPN, CDR2 SVGIG (reference sequence). Trimming left V 1 base short and J 5 bases short, with 11 bases between. For the CDR3, the DNA is TGTGCCTGGAGTGGGGGGGGTAGAACTGAAGCTTTCTTT. Protein: CAWSGGGRTEAFF.

This sequence joins TRBV30 and TRBJ1-2; weak D call: TRBD1 (5 bases). Trimming pared 4 bases from V and 1 base from J, leaving 25 bases between. The CDR3 contains 18 residues. CDR1 is GTSNPN, CDR2 SVGIG, per germline (reference sequence). In DNA form, the CDR3 reads TGTGCCTGGATTTGGGGACGGCCGGAGGGGAAACGTAACTATGGCTACACCTTC. Its translation: CAWIWGRPEGKRNYGYTF.

The chain couples TRBV27 to TRBJ2-1; 9 nucleotides agree with TRBD2. CDR1 is MNHEY, CDR2 SMNVEV, per germline (reference sequence). Germline trimming cut 5 bases from V and 3 bases from J; bases unmatched to any gene: 5. The CDR3 totals 15 residues. CDR3 sequence reads: CASSPSAGGYNEQFF. The CDR3 nucleotides are TGTGCCAGCAGTCCCTCAGCGGGAGGCTACAATGAGCAGTTCTTC.

This clone appeared once. The chain has TRBV2 and TRBJ2-2; 9 bases line up with TRBD1. Germline V gene lookup returns CDR1 SNHLY and CDR2 FYNNEI. Trimming cost V 9 bases and J 2 bases; bases outside gene matches: 7. This CDR3 region has 15 residues. The CDR3 region has the DNA TGTGCCAGTTGTGGGACAGGGCCAAACACCGGGGAGCTGTTTTTT. Its translation is CASCGTGPNTGELFF. Filled out from reference TRBV2 and TRBJ2-2, the complete variable domain reads EPEVTQTPSHQVTQMGQEVILRCVPISNHLYFYWYRQILGQKVEFLVSFYNNEISEKSEIFDDQFSVERPDGSNFTLKIRSTKLEDSAMYFCASCGTGPNTGELFFGEGSRLTVL.

The chain couples TRBV4-3 to TRBJ2-6; no clear D. This CDR3 comprises 16 residues. The V end was cut by 3 bases, the J end by 0 bases, with 9 bases between. CDR1 is LGHNA and CDR2 is YSLEER in the germline V gene. CDR3 amino acids: CASSQEFDSGANVLTF. The CDR3 nucleotides are TGCGCCAGCAGCCAGGAATTTGACTCTGGGGCCAACGTCCTGACTTTC.